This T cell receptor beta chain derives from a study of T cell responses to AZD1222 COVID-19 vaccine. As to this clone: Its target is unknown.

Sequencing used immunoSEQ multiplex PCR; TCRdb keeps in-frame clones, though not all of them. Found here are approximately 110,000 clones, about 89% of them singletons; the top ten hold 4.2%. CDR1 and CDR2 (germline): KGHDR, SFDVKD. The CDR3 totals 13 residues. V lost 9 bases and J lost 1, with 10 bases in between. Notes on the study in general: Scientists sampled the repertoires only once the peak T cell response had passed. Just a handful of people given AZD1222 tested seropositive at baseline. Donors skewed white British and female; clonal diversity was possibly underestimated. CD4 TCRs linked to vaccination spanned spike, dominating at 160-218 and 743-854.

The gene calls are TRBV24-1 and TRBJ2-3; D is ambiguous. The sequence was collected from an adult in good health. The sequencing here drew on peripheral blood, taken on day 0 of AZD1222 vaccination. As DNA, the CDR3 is TGTGCCACCGACCTGGACCGCACAGATACGCAGTATTTT. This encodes CATDLDRTDTQYF.